Listed here are 15 T cell receptor beta chains from one sample, sequenced in a study of naive and memory T cell subsets. Two oligonucleotides, mixed equimolar, formed the beta constant-region primer covering TRBC1 and TRBC2. The ligated cDNA underwent four PCR rounds using SP2 and nested alpha and beta constant-region primers. One entry per CDR3 protein results from TCRdb running MiXCR on the UMI-ligation and nested PCR reads. The table includes 30,000 to 40,000 distinct CDR3 sequences, around a sixth detected once. The specimen sequenced was effector memory CD4+ T cells from blood. Subset denoted: effector memory, CD45RA- CD27-. These receptors were collected from a human donor in good health.

The gene calls are TRBV9 and TRBJ2-3, with 8 bases lining up with TRBD1. The CDR3 has 17 residues. Trimming at V came to 4 bases and at J to 3 bases, leaving 13 bases not matched to a gene. Germline V CDR1 and CDR2: SGDLS, YYNGEE. CDR3 DNA sequence: TGTGCCAGCAGCCTACAATCTTGGACAGGGAGGACAGATACGCAGTATTTT. Translating gives CASSLQSWTGRTDTQYF.

The sample holds one count of this clonotype. V gene TRBV7-8 combines with J gene TRBJ2-2, with 7 bases identical to TRBD2. The V and J ends lost 5 bases and 2 bases, in that order; junction bases with no gene match: 11. Germline loops: CDR1 SGHVS, CDR2 FQNEAQ. The CDR3 is 17 amino acids. This chain's CDR3 is CASSHFSSGRNTGELFF. The CDR3 DNA reads as TGTGCCAGCAGCCACTTCTCTAGCGGACGTAACACCGGGGAGCTGTTTTTT.

The table lists this clonotype with many counts. The genes are TRBV7-6 and TRBJ2-1; TRBD2 agrees at 10 bases. This CDR3 comprises 17 residues. Germline V gene data show CDR1 as SGHVS and CDR2 as FNYEAQ. V trimming: 0 bases; J trimming: 2 bases; junction bases outside the gene matches: 4. CDR3 sequence (DNA): TGTGCCAGCAGCTTAGCATCGGGACTAGCGACCTACAATGAGCAGTTCTTC. Protein product: CASSLASGLATYNEQFF.

At least ten counts were recorded for this clonotype. This chain joins TRBV9 and TRBJ2-7, with 8 bases identical to TRBD1. CDR1 SGDLS and CDR2 YYNGEE come from the germline V gene. The CDR3 consists of 14 residues. J lost 5 bases, V lost 2 bases, and 6 bases had no gene match. CDR3 protein: CASSVADRGHEQYF. In DNA form, the CDR3 reads TGTGCCAGCAGCGTCGCCGACAGGGGCCACGAGCAGTACTTC.

This clonotype was seen repeatedly, ten times or more. V and J are TRBV4-3 and TRBJ1-1; D is undetermined. Germline V gives CDR1 LGHNA, CDR2 YSLEER. The CDR3 has 13 residues. Trimming removed 6 bases at V and 1 base at J, with 9 bases between. CDR3 region: CASSFSGNTEAFF. The CDR3 nucleotides read TGCGCCAGCAGTTTCTCTGGGAACACTGAAGCTTTCTTT.

The chain joins TRBV7-9 to TRBJ2-3, with D possibly being TRBD1 (5 bases). V was cut by 4 bases and J by 0 bases, with 14 bases left in between. This CDR3 has 16 residues. Germline CDR1 is SEHNR and CDR2 is FQNEAQ (reference sequence). The CDR3 coding sequence is TGTGCCAGCAGCTCCTGGGGCCGAACTAGCACAGATACGCAGTATTTT. Translated, it gives CASSSWGRTSTDTQYF.

The chain has TRBV3-1 and TRBJ2-2; possibly TRBD2 for D (5 bases). CDR1 is LGHDT and CDR2 is YNNKEL in the germline V gene (reference sequence). There are 16 residues in the CDR3. With 4 bases removed from V and 5 bases from J, the gap between germline ends came to 17 bases. For the CDR3, the DNA is TGTGCCAGCAGCCCCCGTCGACGGGAAAGGACCGGGGAGCTGTTTTTT. Translated, it gives CASSPRRRERTGELFF.

This clonotype was recorded at least ten times. This rearrangement joins TRBV6-6 to TRBJ1-5; D remains unclear. Germline lookup yields CDR1 MNHNY and CDR2 SVGAGI (reference sequence). The V end was cut by 2 bases, the J end by 0 bases, with 8 bases between. This CDR3 region has 15 residues. CDR3 coding DNA: TGTGCCAGCAGTTACAAGGGAGATAGCAATCAGCCCCAGCATTTT. This codes for CASSYKGDSNQPQHF.

This clonotype has a count of ten or more. The J gene is TRBJ2-1, the V gene TRBV29-1, with D possibly being TRBD2 (6 bases). With 4 bases removed from V and 9 bases from J, the gap between germline ends came to 19 bases. Germline assignment: CDR1 SQVTM and CDR2 ANQGSEA. This CDR3 region has 14 residues. The CDR3, as DNA: TGCAGCGTTGCGTCCGCGGGGTATAGAGGTGAGCAGTTCTTC. Its translation: CSVASAGYRGEQFF.

In this sample, this clonotype turned up a few times. The chain links TRBV30 to TRBJ2-7; 7 bases agree with TRBD1. V trimming: 2 bases; J trimming: 9 bases; junction bases outside the gene matches: 16. This CDR3 spans 15 amino acids. Per germline, CDR1 GTSNPN and CDR2 SVGIG (reference sequence). CDR3 residues: CAWSPTGAAQPGQYF. CDR3 DNA: TGTGCCTGGAGTCCCACAGGGGCCGCCCAGCCCGGGCAGTACTTC. The whole variable domain, filled in from reference TRBV30 and TRBJ2-7, reads SQTIHQWPATLVQPVGSPLSLECTVEGTSNPNLYWYRQAAGRGLQLLFYSVGIGQISSEVPQNLSASRPQDRQFILSSKKLLLSDSGFYLCAWSPTGAAQPGQYFGPGTRLTVT.

The chain carries TRBV4-2 and TRBJ1-5, with TRBD1 matching 9 bases. Looked up from germline, CDR1 is LGHNA and CDR2 is YNFKEQ. J was trimmed by 16 bases and V by 0 bases; bases with no gene match: 10. The CDR3 covers 14 residues. The CDR3 coding sequence is TGTGCCAGCAGCCAAGATGAGTGGACAGGGGTATCACATTTT. Translating gives CASSQDEWTGVSHF.

The chain carries TRBV6-6 and TRBJ2-2, with D perhaps assigned TRBD1 or TRBD2 (5 bases each). Germline-derived CDR1 and CDR2 are MNHNY and SVGAGI (reference sequence). V was cut by 10 bases and J by 3 bases, with 18 bases left in between. This CDR3 spans 15 amino acids. The CDR3 coding sequence is TGTGCCATTAAAAGAGGGGCGCAGGACACCGGGGAGCTGTTTTTT. It yields the protein CAIKRGAQDTGELFF.

The chain links TRBV6-2 or TRBV6-3 to TRBJ1-2; 7 nucleotides match TRBD1. The CDR3 contains 15 residues. Germline values: CDR1 MNHEY, CDR2 SVGEGT. The ends lost 7 bases at V and 2 bases at J; junction bases unmatched: 10. The CDR3 nucleotides read TGTGCCAGCAAACGAACCGGGACAGAGAACTATGGCTACACCTTC. This sequence encodes CASKRTGTENYGYTF.

The chain employs TRBV3-1 and TRBJ2-7, with D unclear. The germline V gene encodes CDR1 LGHDT and CDR2 YNNKEL (reference sequence). The CDR3 has 12 amino acids. V lost 0 bases and J lost 2, with 2 bases in between. The chain's CDR3 is CASSQETYEQYF. As DNA, the CDR3 is TGTGCCAGCAGCCAAGAAACCTACGAGCAGTACTTC.

The rearrangement uses TRBV11-1 and TRBJ1-1; perhaps TRBD1 as D (5 bases). From germline, CDR1 is SGHAT and CDR2 FQDESV (reference sequence). The CDR3 sequence is 13 residues long. For the CDR3, the DNA is TGTGTCGCCCTAGCGCGGGACGGCACTGAAGCTTTCTTT. Translated, it gives CVALARDGTEAFF.